These 9 T cell receptor beta chains share one sample of origin, sequenced in a study of regulatory T cells in long-lasting Graves disease. iRepertoire HTBI primers and Arm-PCR of CDR3 regions built TCR beta libraries. TCRdb recomputed calls from the multiplex PCR reads with MiXCR, one row per CDR3 protein. Here the sample spans under 450,000 distinct CDR3 sequences, around a quarter being singletons. Time point described: persistent/refractory GD, antithyroid drugs over 5 years with positive TRAb. PBMCs provided the RNA from which the TCR library was made. The input for sequencing was peripheral blood mononuclear cells (PBMCs), taken when the disease was refractory, from a patient treated with antithyroid drugs. These receptors were taken from a female donor with Graves disease.

This clonotype appeared a few times. V and J are TRBV28 and TRBJ1-5; 10 bases are shared with TRBD1. The CDR3 consists of 15 residues. Germline CDR1 MDHEN, CDR2 SYDVKM. V gave up 3 bases and J gave up 7 bases; unmatched junction bases: 6. Here the CDR3 reads CASSFEGQGSQPQHF. The CDR3 DNA reads as TGTGCCAGCAGTTTTGAGGGACAGGGGAGCCAGCCCCAGCATTTT.

This clonotype was found once. A read error may explain this, as a much larger clone is one base away. The chain recombines TRBV7-9 with TRBJ1-4, with D unresolved. V lost 5 bases, J lost 7 bases, and 17 bases lay in between. CDR3 length: 15 amino acids. CDR1 and CDR2 from the germline V gene are SEHNR and FQNEAQ (reference sequence). This CDR3 reads CASSRRTSVGEKLFF. For the CDR3, the DNA is TGTGCCAGCAGCCGGCGGACCAGCGTGGGTGAAAAACTGTTTTTT.

Many counts were recorded for this clonotype. The chain uses TRBV13 and TRBJ2-7; 7 bases agree with TRBD2. This CDR3 is built from 12 residues. V gave up 7 bases and J gave up 7 bases; unmatched junction bases: 7. The germline CDR1 and CDR2 sequences are PRHDT and FYEKMQ (reference sequence). The CDR3, as DNA: TGTGCCAGCATGAGGACGGGGGGAGAGCAGTACTTC. Protein sequence: CASMRTGGEQYF.

This clonotype was counted a few times. This chain connects TRBV20-1 to TRBJ2-7, with TRBD2 matching 12 bases. This CDR3 contains 17 residues. Germline CDR1 DFQATT, CDR2 SNEGSKA (reference sequence). J gave up 2 bases and V 0 bases, and 8 bases lay outside the gene matches. CDR3 nucleotides: TGCAGTGCTAGAGAAGCACTAGCGGGAGGACGGGCCTACGAGCAGTACTTC. It specifies CSAREALAGGRAYEQYF.

This clonotype was found many times. The chain is built from TRBV11-3 and TRBJ2-7, with unresolved D. Trimming removed 2 bases at V and 3 bases at J, with 11 bases between. The CDR3 runs 14 residues. Germline CDR1 is SGHNT and CDR2 is YENEEA. DNA of the CDR3: TGTGCCAGCAGCTTATTTGTAGGGTGCTACGAGCAGTACTTC. Translation gives CASSLFVGCYEQYF.

This clonotype was observed a few times. The chain combines TRBV9 with TRBJ1-2; maybe TRBD1 (6 bases). This CDR3 region has 13 residues. The V and J ends lost 0 bases and 7 bases respectively, with 10 bases between them. From germline, CDR1 is SGDLS and CDR2 YYNGEE. The CDR3, as DNA: TGTGCCAGCAGCGTAGAGGGGGGACGTGGCTACACCTTC. Translated: CASSVEGGRGYTF.

This clonotype was recorded many times. The V and J genes are TRBV7-8 and TRBJ1-1, with D possibly matching TRBD1 (5 bases). In germline, CDR1 is SGHVS, CDR2 FQNEAQ. The CDR3 has 17 residues. V was shortened by 2 bases and J by 0 bases, with 16 bases between the two germline ends. In DNA form, the CDR3 reads TGTGCCAGCAGCTTAAACCAGGGCGGTACTATGAACACTGAAGCTTTCTTT. Protein: CASSLNQGGTMNTEAFF.

In regard to this clonotype: A much larger clone sits a single nucleotide away, making a read error possible. The rearrangement joins TRBV2 to TRBJ2-7; either TRBD1 or TRBD2 may supply D (5 bases each). CDR3 length: 17 amino acids. Germline assignment: CDR1 SNHLY and CDR2 FYNNEI. The CDR3 sequence: CASSYPEWAGSSYERYF. CDR3 sequence (DNA): TGTGCCAGCAGCTACCCGGAGTGGGCAGGGAGTTCCTACGAGCGGTACTTC.

This chain joins TRBV6-5 and TRBJ1-2; TRBD1 matches at 8 bases. CDR1 MNHEY and CDR2 SVGAGI come from the germline V gene. Losses at the gene ends were 3 bases for V and 4 bases for J; bases not matched to a gene: 7. The CDR3 is 15 amino acids. DNA of the CDR3: TGTGCCAGCAGTTATTTTGCAGGGGGCGCCTATGGCTACACCTTC. Protein product: CASSYFAGGAYGYTF.